The T cell receptor beta chain described here comes from a study of neurological immune-mediated disorders. PBMCs stored at -80 C, numbering 2 million, were the origin of the unsorted libraries. Study-level points and caveats: The multiple sclerosis repertoire cluster showed no association with any clinical or MRI feature. The authors stated that larger cohorts are needed.

The germline gives CDR1 DFQATT, CDR2 SNEGSKA (reference sequence). Trimming cost V 1 base and J 1 base, with 6 bases left between them. This CDR3 region has 13 residues. This clonotype was recorded at least ten times. Its matching antigen is unknown. Synthesis of cDNA was accomplished via 5'RACE employing 10-nucleotide random UMIs. TCRdb recomputed calls from the 5' RACE reads with MiXCR, one row per CDR3 protein. This sample has some 57,000 distinct CDR3 sequences, with more than 4% found just once. The sample taken for sequencing was PBMCs. V is TRBV20-1 and J is TRBJ2-3, with D possibly being TRBD2 (6 bases). The TCR was taken from a woman between 45 and 65 years old with multiple sclerosis. The CDR3 loop reads CSARVAGTDTQYF. For the CDR3, the DNA is TGCAGTGCTAGAGTAGCGGGCACAGATACGCAGTATTTT.